Each of the 8 T cell receptor beta chains below was sequenced from the same sample in a study of blood T cell repertoires in COVID-19. Sequencing was performed with immunoSEQ multiplex PCR; in TCRdb, only in-frame clones are kept and a portion is missing. The sample has around 220,000 clones, 90% to 95% seen once; the top ten hold 1.5% to 2%. The sample was PBMCs or T cells enriched from blood (not recorded which). The receptors here all came from a woman between 18 and 30 years old who had recovered from COVID-19.

The CDR3: CASSSDRPGEAFF. Written as DNA, the CDR3 is TGTGCCAGCAGCTCGGACAGGCCAGGCGAAGCTTTCTTT. J is TRBJ1-1 and V is TRBV7-2; 7 nucleotides align to TRBD1. The germline gives CDR1 SGHTA, CDR2 FQGNSA. The trim removed 4 bases at V and 8 bases at J, leaving 7 bases unmatched. The CDR3 is 13 residues long. The variable domain in full, with the rest retrieved from reference TRBV7-2 and TRBJ1-1, is GAGVSQSPSNKVTEKGKDVELRCDPISGHTALYWYRQSLGQGLEFLIYFQGNSAPDKSGLPSDRFSAERTGGSVSTLTIQRTQQEDSAVYLCASSSDRPGEAFFGQGTRLTVV.

The J gene is TRBJ1-5, the V gene TRBV18, with D tentatively TRBD1 (6 bases). Trimming stripped 5 bases from V and 7 bases from J, with 18 bases between. The CDR3 is 15 residues long. Germline V gives CDR1 KGHSH, CDR2 LQKENI. The CDR3 DNA follows: TGTGCCAGCTCATCTGCCCAGGGGAGGGTGCAGCCCCAGCATTTT. Its translation: CASSSAQGRVQPQHF.

The chain links TRBV27 to TRBJ1-2, with 7 nucleotides matching TRBD1. The CDR3 totals 14 residues. The junction had 6 bases not matched to a gene; V was cut back by 4 bases and J by 4 bases. CDR1 MNHEY and CDR2 SMNVEV come from the germline V gene (reference sequence). The CDR3, as DNA: TGTGCCAGCAGTTCGACCACAGGGGTCTATGGCTACACCTTC. It yields the protein CASSSTTGVYGYTF.

This clone was picked up a small number of times. The CDR3 loop reads CASSEGQSTDTQYF. The CDR3 DNA reads TGTGCCAGCAGTGAAGGGCAGAGCACAGATACGCAGTATTTT. The chain has TRBV2 and TRBJ2-3; D is unresolved. V was clipped by 1 base and J by 0 bases, with 5 bases between them. The germline CDR1 and CDR2 sequences are SNHLY and FYNNEI. This CDR3 is built from 14 residues. Full variable domain (rest looked up from reference TRBV2 and TRBJ2-3): EPEVTQTPSHQVTQMGQEVILRCVPISNHLYFYWYRQILGQKVEFLVSFYNNEISEKSEIFDDQFSVERPDGSNFTLKIRSTKLEDSAMYFCASSEGQSTDTQYFGPGTRLTVL.

The V call is TRBV2, the J call TRBJ2-1; 8 bases match TRBD2. Germline V lookup: CDR1 SNHLY, CDR2 FYNNEI. The V gene end was trimmed by 6 bases and the J gene end by 1 base; junction bases not matched to a gene: 5. This CDR3 contains 15 residues. The CDR3 loop is CASRTGTSSYNEQFF. In DNA form, the CDR3 reads TGTGCCAGCAGAACCGGGACTAGTTCCTACAATGAGCAGTTCTTC.

This sequence joins TRBV27 and TRBJ2-7; the D gene is possibly TRBD1 (5 bases). Trimming took off 1 base at V and 2 bases at J, with 18 bases between the two ends. CDR1 and CDR2 from the germline V gene are MNHEY and SMNVEV (reference sequence). This CDR3 has 17 amino acids. The CDR3 is CASSLWAARGSAYEQYF. CDR3 coding DNA: TGTGCCAGCAGTTTATGGGCTGCAAGGGGAAGCGCCTACGAGCAGTACTTC.

The CDR3 nucleotides are TGCGCCAGCAGTCCCCGGGACAGGGGGCCTTACTCTGGAAACACCATATATTTT. Its translation: CASSPRDRGPYSGNTIYF. This chain links TRBV23-1 with TRBJ1-3; 12 positions agree with TRBD1. TRBV23-1 qualifies as an ORF whose function is uncertain. The length of the CDR3 is 18 residues. After removal of 4 bases from V and 0 bases from J, the junction contained 7 bases not matched to a gene.

The chain employs TRBV9 and TRBJ1-1, with a tentative D call TRBD1 (6 bases). The CDR3 has 15 residues. Trimming pared 4 bases from V and 6 bases from J, leaving 19 bases between. Per germline, CDR1 SGDLS and CDR2 YYNGEE. CDR3 in DNA: TGTGCCAGCAGCTCCTTTGAGGGGGTTAGATCTGAAGCTTTCTTT. Protein: CASSSFEGVRSEAFF. Full variable domain (missing parts from reference TRBV9 and TRBJ1-1): DSGVTQTPKHLITATGQRVTLRCSPRSGDLSVYWYQQSLDQGLQFLIQYYNGEERAKGNILERFSAQQFPDLHSELNLSSLELGDSALYFCASSSFEGVRSEAFFGQGTRLTVV.